This entry is about one T cell receptor (beta chain). Its antigen is unknown. The data were taken from a study of cytomegalovirus exposure and HLA in healthy donors. Overall study: A data release that came early held 75 million to 85 million unique TCRs from HLA-typed donors.

It was with 60 Vbeta and 13 Jbeta primers that the PCR ran. Sequencing was performed with immunoSEQ multiplex PCR; in TCRdb, only in-frame clones are kept and a portion is missing. The table records around 150,000 clones, 80% to 90% of them present only once. Study observations and caveats: The likely explanation for a cluster of highly shared sequence variants was sequencing artifact. It was confirmed in vitro that a few of the CMV-associated chains were specific for CMV antigens.

V was clipped by 3 bases and J by 1 base; unmatched bases: 1. The V gene's germline CDR1 is SQVTM and CDR2 ANQGSEA. CDR3 length: 14 amino acids. Each of the donors was a healthy bone marrow donor. The sequence was obtained from a young woman in good health and CMV-seropositive. V is TRBV29-1 and J is TRBJ2-5; the match to TRBD2 covers 11 bases. The sequencing sample was made of PBMCs. The CDR3 loop is CSVDGTSGQETQYF. CDR3 nucleotides: TGCAGCGTTGACGGGACTAGCGGCCAAGAGACCCAGTACTTC.